The clone carrying this TCR beta chain is deemed medium-sized by its frequency. TRB was amplified from approximately 250 ng of peripheral blood genomic DNA per sample. Multiplex touch-down PCR amplified TRB using TRB-A and TRB-B pools in one tube. TCRdb reprocessed the multiplex PCR reads, keeping one entry per CDR3 protein, no DNA. The sample's table shows thousands of distinct CDR3 sequences. The CDR3 has 15 residues. CDR1 and CDR2 (germline): SGHDT, YYEEEE. This sample is drawn from a study of T cell clusters in autoimmune cytopenias. The receptor's source is a human donor with an autoimmune cytopenia or autoimmune hepatitis (not recorded which). The chain joins TRBV5-6 to TRBJ2-5. Sequenced sample: peripheral blood. The CDR3 spells CASSLVRGPAETQYF.